The subject of this entry is one T cell receptor (beta chain). These data are taken from a study of blood T cell repertoires in COVID-19. Overall study: Some COVID-19 samples were acute and others convalescent; all came from the United States, Italy and Spain. PBMCs, B-cell-depleted T cells, or T cells provided the cDNA or gDNA that made up the material.

The CDR3 has 16 amino acids. Germline trimming cut 3 bases from V and 0 bases from J; bases unmatched to any gene: 3. The germline V gene encodes CDR1 KGHSH and CDR2 LQKENI. Study processing details: Counts of nucleated cells, estimated from reference gene primer amplification, were obtained. The repertoire was sequenced with immunoSEQ multiplex PCR; TCRdb's copy has only in-frame clones and lacks some. The V and J calls and the clone size are those of that table, but D and trimming were determined from the DNA. The sample shows roughly 160,000 clones, more than 85% of them seen only once. This receptor was taken from a man aged 45-65 years with acute or convalescent COVID-19. The material sequenced was peripheral blood. The V gene is TRBV18, the J gene TRBJ2-7; 12 bases map to TRBD2. CDR3 DNA: TGTGCCAGCTCACCGATGACTAGCGGGAGCTCCTACGAGCAGTACTTC. Protein product: CASSPMTSGSSYEQYF.